This TCR beta chain was profiled in a study of T cell responses to AZD1222 COVID-19 vaccine. Germline V CDR1 and CDR2: MNHEY, SMNVEV (reference sequence). Trimming took 3 bases from V and 6 from J, leaving 14 bases between them. CDR3 length: 15 amino acids. This clone occurred a few times. The antigen remains unidentified. Overall study results and limits: There were mostly white British donors and more females than males, and clonal diversity was possibly underestimated. Spike-wide vaccine-associated CD4 TCRs dominated at 160-218 and 743-854. Close to half of all spike-specific TCRs reportedly target regions of the variants that are unmutated.

This table comes from immunoSEQ multiplex PCR, and its TCRdb copy is limited to in-frame clones, with some not included. The table shows about 78,000 clones, with 75% to 90% occurring only once. This receptor was identified in an adult in good health. The V and J genes are TRBV27 and TRBJ2-2, with TRBD1 as a possible D gene (5 bases). The specimen comprised peripheral blood, sampled on day 0 of AZD1222 vaccination. The DNA of the CDR3 is TGTGCCAGCAGTTTTCAGAGTCAGGGTTCCGGGGAGCTGTTTTTT. Translation gives CASSFQSQGSGELFF.